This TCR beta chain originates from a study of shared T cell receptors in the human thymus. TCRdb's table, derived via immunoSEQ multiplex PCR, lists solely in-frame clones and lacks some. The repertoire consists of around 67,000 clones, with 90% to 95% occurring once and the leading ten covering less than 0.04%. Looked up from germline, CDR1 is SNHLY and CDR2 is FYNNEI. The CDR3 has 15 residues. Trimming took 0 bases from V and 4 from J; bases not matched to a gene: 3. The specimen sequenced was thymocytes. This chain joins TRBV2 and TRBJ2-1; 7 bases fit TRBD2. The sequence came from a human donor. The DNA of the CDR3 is TGTGCCAGCAGTGAAGCGGGGGGGAAATACAATGAGCAGTTCTTC. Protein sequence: CASSEAGGKYNEQFF.